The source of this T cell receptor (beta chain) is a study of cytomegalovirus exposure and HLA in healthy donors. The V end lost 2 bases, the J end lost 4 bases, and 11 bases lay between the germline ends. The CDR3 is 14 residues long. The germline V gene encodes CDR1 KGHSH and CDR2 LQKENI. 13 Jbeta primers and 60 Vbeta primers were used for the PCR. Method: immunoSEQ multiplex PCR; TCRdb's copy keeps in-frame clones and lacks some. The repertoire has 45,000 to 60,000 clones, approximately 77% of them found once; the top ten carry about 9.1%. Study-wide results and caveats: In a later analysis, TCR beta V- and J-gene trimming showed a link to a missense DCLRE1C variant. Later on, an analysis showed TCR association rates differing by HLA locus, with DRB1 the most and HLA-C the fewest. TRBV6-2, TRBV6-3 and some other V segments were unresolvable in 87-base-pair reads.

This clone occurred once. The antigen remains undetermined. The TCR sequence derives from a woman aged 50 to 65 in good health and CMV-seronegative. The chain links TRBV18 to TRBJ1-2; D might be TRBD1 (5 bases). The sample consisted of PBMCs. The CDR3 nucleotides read TGTGCCAGCTCACCAGGCCGGGACTTCTATGGCTACACCTTC. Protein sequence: CASSPGRDFYGYTF.